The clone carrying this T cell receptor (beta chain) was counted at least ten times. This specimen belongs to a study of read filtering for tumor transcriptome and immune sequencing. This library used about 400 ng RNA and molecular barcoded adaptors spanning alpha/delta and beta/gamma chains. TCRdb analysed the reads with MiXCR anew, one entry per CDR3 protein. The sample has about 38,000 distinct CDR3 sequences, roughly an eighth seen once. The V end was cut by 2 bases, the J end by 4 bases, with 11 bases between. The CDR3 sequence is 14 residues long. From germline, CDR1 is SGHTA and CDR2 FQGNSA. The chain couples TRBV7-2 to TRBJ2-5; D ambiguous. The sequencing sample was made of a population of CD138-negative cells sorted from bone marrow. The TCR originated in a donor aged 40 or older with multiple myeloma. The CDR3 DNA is TGTGCCAGCAGCTTACCGGACGGAGTAGAGACCCAGTACTTC. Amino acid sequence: CASSLPDGVETQYF.